The 31 T cell receptor beta chains listed next were all sequenced from one sample in a study of control samples from healthy donors and cancer patients. The data were produced by immunoSEQ multiplex PCR, yet TCRdb's version contains in-frame clones alone and is incomplete. The sample lists more than 95,000 clones, 85% to 95% seen once, with approximately 0.58% in the top ten. The sequenced sample was PBMCs. The receptors were gathered from a man older than 75 with head and neck cancer.

The rearrangement links TRBV7-9 to TRBJ2-7, with 12 bases fitting TRBD2. The CDR3 runs 16 residues. Germline V gene lookup returns CDR1 SEHNR and CDR2 FQNEAQ (reference sequence). Losses at the gene ends were 5 bases for V and 5 bases for J; bases not matched to a gene: 10. DNA for the CDR3: TGTGCCAGCAGCGAGGATCCGGCTAGCGGGGGGGACGAGCAGTACTTC. Residues: CASSEDPASGGDEQYF.

The chain is built from TRBV4-1 and TRBJ1-2; 8 bases map to TRBD1. The CDR3 totals 17 residues. V gave up 1 base and J gave up 2 bases; unmatched junction bases: 9. Germline V gene lookup returns CDR1 MGHRA and CDR2 YSYEKL. The chain's CDR3 is CASSQAVRTGKNYGYTF. The CDR3 region has the DNA TGCGCCAGCAGCCAAGCAGTAAGGACAGGGAAAAACTATGGCTACACCTTC.

The chain is built from TRBV6-1 and TRBJ2-7; D may match TRBD1 or TRBD2 (5 bases each). Germline CDR1 and CDR2: MNHNS and SASEGT. The CDR3 is 15 residues long. The ends were cut back, 1 base at V and 5 bases at J, with 15 bases in the middle. CDR3 coding DNA: TGTGCCAGCAGTGAAGGTGGTTGGGGGATCGACGAGCAGTACTTC. Its protein is CASSEGGWGIDEQYF.

The genes are TRBV14 and TRBJ2-3, with TRBD2 matching over 9 bases. The germline V gene has CDR1 SGHDN and CDR2 FVKESK. The junction had 7 bases not matched to a gene; V was cut back by 5 bases and J by 4 bases. The CDR3 is 15 amino acids. Written as DNA, the CDR3 is TGTGCCAGCAGCGGACTTGGCGGGAGGGCAGATACGCAGTATTTT. This codes for CASSGLGGRADTQYF.

V and J are TRBV4-1 and TRBJ1-6; tentatively, D is TRBD1 (5 bases). Trimming shortened V by 1 base and J by 4 bases, and 14 bases separated the two germline ends. The length of the CDR3 is 17 residues. Germline V CDR1 and CDR2: MGHRA, YSYEKL. The chain's CDR3 is CASSQAPPGVYNSPLHF. For the CDR3, the DNA is TGCGCCAGCAGCCAAGCTCCCCCGGGGGTTTATAATTCACCCCTCCACTTT.

V and J are TRBV2 and TRBJ1-3, with 8 bases aligning to TRBD1. This CDR3 comprises 14 residues. Germline V gives CDR1 SNHLY, CDR2 FYNNEI. The trim removed 7 bases at V and 2 bases at J, leaving 4 bases unmatched. The CDR3 coding sequence is TGTGCCAGCACAACGGACAGGGCTGGAAACACCATATATTTT. Its protein is CASTTDRAGNTIYF.

J is TRBJ1-6 and V is TRBV5-1, with unresolved D. Germline V gene sequence: CDR1 SGHRS, CDR2 YFSETQ. This CDR3 contains 13 residues. V lost 0 bases to trimming and J lost 9 bases, with 7 bases between them. CDR3 region: CASSLEAGSPLHF. As DNA, the CDR3 is TGCGCCAGCAGCTTGGAAGCGGGTTCACCCCTCCACTTT.

This clone has a single count. The chain links TRBV19 to TRBJ2-6; either TRBD1 or TRBD2 may fit D (5 bases each). V gave up 6 bases and J gave up 3 bases, with 9 bases separating them. CDR1 and CDR2 (germline): LNHDA, SQIVND (reference sequence). The CDR3 is 14 amino acids. CDR3 in DNA: TGTGCCAGTAGCGGTGGGGGTGGGGCCAACGTCCTGACTTTC. Translation: CASSGGGGANVLTF.

Here the CDR3 DNA reads TGTGCCAGCAGTTACAGCGACGGACTAGCAAGAGAGACCCAGTACTTC. Translation: CASSYSDGLARETQYF. The genes are TRBV6-5 and TRBJ2-5, with 8 bases lining up with TRBD2. With V trimmed by 2 bases and J by 4 bases, 9 bases remained unmatched. From germline, CDR1 is MNHEY and CDR2 SVGAGI. The CDR3 contains 16 residues.

The chain joins TRBV10-1 to TRBJ2-5; D is unresolved. Germline V CDR1 and CDR2: WNHNN, SYGVQD (reference sequence). There are 13 residues in the CDR3. V gave up 6 bases and J gave up 3 bases, with 11 bases separating them. CDR3 bases: TGCGCCAGCAGGGTTTATGGGGAAGAGACCCAGTACTTC. Translation gives CASRVYGEETQYF.

V is TRBV5-1 and J is TRBJ1-5, with D unresolved. This CDR3 spans 15 amino acids. Germline V gene sequence: CDR1 SGHRS, CDR2 YFSETQ. Trimming pared 0 bases from V and 7 bases from J, leaving 14 bases between. The DNA for the CDR3 is TGCGCCAGCAGCTTGGGACCGACCCAGGAGCAGCCCCAGCATTTT. Residues: CASSLGPTQEQPQHF.

V is TRBV6-5 and J is TRBJ2-5, with 10 bases that match TRBD2. The CDR3 extends over 15 amino acids. Germline loops: CDR1 MNHEY, CDR2 SVGAGI. V was pared by 5 bases and J by 0 bases, with 3 bases of the junction left unmatched. CDR3 loop: CASSSGGAHQETQYF. CDR3 DNA: TGTGCCAGCAGTAGCGGGGGGGCCCACCAAGAGACCCAGTACTTC.

The chain is built from TRBV12-5 and TRBJ2-1, with 12 bases fitting TRBD1. CDR3 size: 16 residues. Per germline, CDR1 LGHNT and CDR2 FRNRAP. The V segment lost 1 base and the J segment 7 bases; nucleotides outside the gene matches: 5. This CDR3 reads CASGLDRGQGANEQFF. Written as DNA, the CDR3 is TGTGCTAGTGGTTTGGACAGGGGACAGGGGGCGAATGAGCAGTTCTTC.

This clone was recorded once. This sequence joins TRBV7-8 and TRBJ2-3, with D hard to call. The V end lost 1 base, the J end lost 0 bases, and 11 bases lay between the germline ends. Germline values: CDR1 SGHVS, CDR2 FQNEAQ. This CDR3 is built from 16 residues. The CDR3 loop is CASSLVGVSSTDTQYF. As DNA, the CDR3 is TGTGCCAGCAGCTTAGTCGGTGTATCTAGCACAGATACGCAGTATTTT.

V and J are TRBV5-1 and TRBJ1-2, with D perhaps TRBD1 (6 bases). Trimming took off 0 bases at V and 10 bases at J, with 13 bases between the two ends. Looked up from germline, CDR1 is SGHRS and CDR2 is YFSETQ. The CDR3 contains 13 residues. The DNA for the CDR3 is TGCGCCAGCAGCTTGGAGGGCAGGGGAGACTACACCTTC. Protein: CASSLEGRGDYTF.

The chain employs TRBV20-1 and TRBJ2-7; D is unresolved. The CDR3 totals 11 residues. The germline V gene encodes CDR1 DFQATT and CDR2 SNEGSKA (reference sequence). The germline V and J ends were trimmed by 3 bases and 5 bases, with 8 bases remaining between them. Here the CDR3 reads CSASPLHEQYF. CDR3 nucleotides: TGCAGTGCTAGCCCCCTCCACGAGCAGTACTTC.

The chain carries TRBV5-6 and TRBJ1-2; tentatively, D is TRBD1 (6 bases). Trimming removed 8 bases at V and 3 bases at J, with 14 bases between. The CDR3 loop spans 13 amino acids. Germline CDR1 and CDR2: SGHDT and YYEEEE. The CDR3 bases are TGTGCCAGTCGCGTACAGGGATACTATGGCTACACCTTC. Translated: CASRVQGYYGYTF.

The rearrangement uses TRBV19 and TRBJ2-7; no reliable D call. This CDR3 is 14 amino acids long. V was shortened by 4 bases and J by 1 base, with 11 bases between the two germline ends. In germline, CDR1 is LNHDA, CDR2 SQIVND (reference sequence). This chain's CDR3 is CASSTSKGSYEQYF. Here the CDR3 DNA reads TGTGCCAGTAGTACGTCAAAAGGGTCCTACGAGCAGTACTTC.

V gene TRBV5-1 combines with J gene TRBJ1-1; TRBD1 agrees at 10 bases. Germline V gene data show CDR1 as SGHRS and CDR2 as YFSETQ. The V and J ends lost 1 base and 4 bases, in that order; junction bases with no gene match: 1. The CDR3 has 14 amino acids. CDR3 residues: CASSLRTGGTEAFF. CDR3 bases: TGCGCCAGCAGCTTGAGGACAGGGGGCACTGAAGCTTTCTTT.

The V call is TRBV2, the J call TRBJ2-7, with TRBD2 as a possible D gene (6 bases). Germline CDR1 and CDR2: SNHLY and FYNNEI. The CDR3 has 17 residues. Trimming stripped 0 bases from V and 0 bases from J, with 15 bases between. This chain's CDR3 is CASSEAGRDWSSYEQYF. The CDR3, as DNA: TGTGCCAGCAGTGAAGCGGGCCGGGACTGGAGCTCCTACGAGCAGTACTTC. Full variable domain (outside the CDR3, taken from reference TRBV2 and TRBJ2-7): EPEVTQTPSHQVTQMGQEVILRCVPISNHLYFYWYRQILGQKVEFLVSFYNNEISEKSEIFDDQFSVERPDGSNFTLKIRSTKLEDSAMYFCASSEAGRDWSSYEQYFGPGTRLTVT.

This chain connects TRBV5-1 to TRBJ1-1; 7 nucleotides line up with TRBD1. With 2 bases clipped from V and 5 bases from J, the junction kept 3 bases outside the gene matches. Per the germline V gene, CDR1 is SGHRS and CDR2 is YFSETQ. This CDR3 is built from 13 residues. CDR3 DNA: TGCGCCAGCAGCTTTGACAGGGCGACTGAAGCTTTCTTT. This codes for CASSFDRATEAFF.

V and J are TRBV12-3 or TRBV12-4 and TRBJ1-1; D uncertain. V was cut by 7 bases and J by 4 bases, with 10 bases left in between. CDR3 size: 12 residues. The CDR3 DNA follows: TGTGCCAGCAACAGCATTCCCACTGAAGCTTTCTTT. Residues: CASNSIPTEAFF.

The J gene is TRBJ1-2, the V gene TRBV11-2, with a tentative D call TRBD1 (6 bases). CDR1 and CDR2 from the germline V gene are SGHAT and FQNNGV. V lost 5 bases and J 3 bases, leaving 22 bases between the germline ends. The CDR3 contains 17 residues. CDR3 in amino acids: CASSPIHRGATHYGYTF. The CDR3 nucleotides are TGTGCCAGCAGCCCCATCCACCGGGGGGCCACCCACTATGGCTACACCTTC.

This sequence joins TRBV27 and TRBJ2-3; D is perhaps TRBD1 or TRBD2 (5 bases each). V dropped 8 bases and J dropped 1 base, with 13 bases sitting between them. This CDR3 spans 14 amino acids. Per germline, CDR1 MNHEY and CDR2 SMNVEV (reference sequence). The CDR3 sequence is CASSWVGGTDTQYF. The CDR3 DNA sequence: TGTGCCAGCTCCTGGGTGGGGGGCACAGATACGCAGTATTTT.

V gene TRBV9 combines with J gene TRBJ2-6; D tentatively fits TRBD1 or TRBD2 (5 bases each). V was cut by 0 bases and J by 1 base, with 11 bases left in between. Germline CDR1 reads SGDLS; CDR2 reads YYNGEE. CDR3 length: 17 amino acids. CDR3 sequence reads: CASSVGSGGSGANVLTF. The CDR3 DNA is TGTGCCAGCAGCGTAGGAAGTGGGGGATCTGGGGCCAACGTCCTGACTTTC.

The chain couples TRBV4-1 to TRBJ2-7; TRBD1 agrees at 7 bases. The CDR3 is 14 residues long. Germline-derived CDR1 and CDR2 are MGHRA and YSYEKL. The V and J ends lost 4 bases and 0 bases, in that order; junction bases with no gene match: 3. CDR3 protein: CASSRDSRSYEQYF. CDR3 coding DNA: TGCGCCAGCAGCCGGGACAGTCGCTCCTACGAGCAGTACTTC.

The chain links TRBV28 to TRBJ1-5, with TRBD1 as a possible D gene (5 bases). Germline CDR1 and CDR2: MDHEN and SYDVKM. The CDR3 is 15 amino acids. The V end was cut by 7 bases, the J end by 3 bases, with 16 bases between. The CDR3 bases are TGTGCCAGCACCCCTAGACGGGGGGTCAATCAGCCCCAGCATTTT. As protein: CASTPRRGVNQPQHF.

This chain's CDR3 is CASSWAIQDEQFF. CDR3 nucleotides: TGCGCCAGCAGCTGGGCCATCCAGGACGAGCAGTTCTTC. This rearrangement joins TRBV5-1 to TRBJ2-1; D ambiguous. Germline values: CDR1 SGHRS, CDR2 YFSETQ. The CDR3 is 13 amino acids. Trimming took 3 bases from V and 10 from J, leaving 14 bases between them.

The rearrangement joins TRBV19 to TRBJ2-7; TRBD1 agrees at 9 bases. Germline CDR1 and CDR2: LNHDA and SQIVND (reference sequence). This CDR3 has 14 amino acids. Trimming took 6 bases from V and 3 from J; bases not matched to a gene: 6. The CDR3, as DNA: TGTGCCAGTAGGCTGGGGACAGGGAACTACGAGCAGTACTTC. Its protein is CASRLGTGNYEQYF.

The chain carries TRBV24-1 and TRBJ1-6; D is ambiguous. The CDR3 loop spans 17 amino acids. Germline V CDR1 and CDR2: KGHDR, SFDVKD. V lost 0 bases, J lost 8 bases, and 16 bases lay in between. In DNA form, the CDR3 reads TGTGCCACCAGTGATTTGGCCCGATGGTGTACCGATTCACCCCTCCACTTT. This gives the protein CATSDLARWCTDSPLHF.

The V and J genes are TRBV6-6 and TRBJ1-4; possibly TRBD1 for D (6 bases). V lost 8 bases and J lost 0, with 7 bases in between. CDR1 MNHNY and CDR2 SVGAGI come from the germline V gene (reference sequence). This CDR3 contains 13 residues. The DNA for the CDR3 is TGTGCCAGCCGGGACACAACTAATGAAAAACTGTTTTTT. Amino acids: CASRDTTNEKLFF.